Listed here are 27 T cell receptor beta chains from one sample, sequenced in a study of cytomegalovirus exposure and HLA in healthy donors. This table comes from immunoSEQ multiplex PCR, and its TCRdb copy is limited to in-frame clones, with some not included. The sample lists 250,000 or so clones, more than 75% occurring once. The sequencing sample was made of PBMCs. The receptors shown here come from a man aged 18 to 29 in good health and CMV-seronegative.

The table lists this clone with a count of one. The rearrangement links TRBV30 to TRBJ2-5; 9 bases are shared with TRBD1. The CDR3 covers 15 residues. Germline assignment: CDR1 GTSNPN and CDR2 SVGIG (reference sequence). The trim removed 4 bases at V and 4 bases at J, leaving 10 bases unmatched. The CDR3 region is CAWNPPGQGLETQYF. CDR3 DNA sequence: TGTGCCTGGAACCCACCAGGACAGGGGTTAGAGACCCAGTACTTC. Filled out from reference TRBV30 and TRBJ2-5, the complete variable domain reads SQTIHQWPATLVQPVGSPLSLECTVEGTSNPNLYWYRQAAGRGLQLLFYSVGIGQISSEVPQNLSASRPQDRQFILSSKKLLLSDSGFYLCAWNPPGQGLETQYFGPGTRLLVL.

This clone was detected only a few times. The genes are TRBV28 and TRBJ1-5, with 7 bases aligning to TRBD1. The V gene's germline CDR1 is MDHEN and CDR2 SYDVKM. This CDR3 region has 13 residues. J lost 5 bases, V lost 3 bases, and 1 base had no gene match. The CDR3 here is CASSLQGDQPQHF. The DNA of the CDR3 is TGTGCCAGCAGTTTGCAGGGGGATCAGCCCCAGCATTTT.

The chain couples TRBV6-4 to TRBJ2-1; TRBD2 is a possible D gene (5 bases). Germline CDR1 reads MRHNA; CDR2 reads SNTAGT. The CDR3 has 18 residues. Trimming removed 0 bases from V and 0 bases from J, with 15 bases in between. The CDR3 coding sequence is TGTGCCAGCAGTGACTCGAGGGTTGAGGGCTTCTCCTACAATGAGCAGTTCTTC. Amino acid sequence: CASSDSRVEGFSYNEQFF.

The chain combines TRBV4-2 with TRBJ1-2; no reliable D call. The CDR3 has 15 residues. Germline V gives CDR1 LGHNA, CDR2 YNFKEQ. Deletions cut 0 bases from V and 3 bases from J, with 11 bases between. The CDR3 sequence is CASSQERRKHYGYTF. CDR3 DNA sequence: TGTGCCAGCAGCCAAGAGAGGCGGAAGCACTATGGCTACACCTTC.

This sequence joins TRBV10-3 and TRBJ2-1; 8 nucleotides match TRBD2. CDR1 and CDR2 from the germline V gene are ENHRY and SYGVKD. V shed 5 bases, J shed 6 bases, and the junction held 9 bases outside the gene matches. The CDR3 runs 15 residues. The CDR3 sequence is CAISPSGSLFNEQFF. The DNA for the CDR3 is TGTGCCATCAGTCCCAGCGGGAGTCTGTTCAATGAGCAGTTCTTC.

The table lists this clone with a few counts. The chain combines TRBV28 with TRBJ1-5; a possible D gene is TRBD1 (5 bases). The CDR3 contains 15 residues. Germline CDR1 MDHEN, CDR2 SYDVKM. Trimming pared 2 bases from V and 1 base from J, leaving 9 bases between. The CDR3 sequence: CASSLGALSNQPQHF. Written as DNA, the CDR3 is TGTGCCAGCAGTTTAGGGGCGTTGAGCAATCAGCCCCAGCATTTT.

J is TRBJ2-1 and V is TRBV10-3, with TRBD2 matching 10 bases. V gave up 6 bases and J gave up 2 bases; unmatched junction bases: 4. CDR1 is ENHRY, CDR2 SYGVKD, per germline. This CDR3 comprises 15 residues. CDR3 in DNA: TGTGCCATCAGGCAGCGGGAGGGTGCCTACAATGAGCAGTTCTTC. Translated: CAIRQREGAYNEQFF.

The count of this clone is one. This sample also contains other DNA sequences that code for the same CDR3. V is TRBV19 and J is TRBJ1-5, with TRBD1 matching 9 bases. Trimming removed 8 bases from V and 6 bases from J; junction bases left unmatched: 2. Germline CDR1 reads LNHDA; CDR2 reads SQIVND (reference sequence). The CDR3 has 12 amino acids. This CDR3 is CASSDRGQPQHF. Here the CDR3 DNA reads TGTGCCAGTTCGGACAGGGGTCAGCCCCAGCATTTT.

This CDR3 reads CASSITGTGGGEAFF. The CDR3 coding sequence is TGCGCCAGCAGCATCACCGGGACAGGGGGCGGTGAAGCTTTCTTT. The chain employs TRBV5-1 and TRBJ1-1; 12 nucleotides agree with TRBD1. The CDR3 is made up of 15 amino acids. V lost 4 bases, J lost 7 bases, and 8 bases stayed unmatched. Germline V gives CDR1 SGHRS, CDR2 YFSETQ.

CDR3 region: CASSAGTGAQGGYTF. The CDR3 DNA reads as TGTGCCAGCAGCGCCGGGACAGGGGCGCAGGGCGGCTACACCTTC. The chain is built from TRBV28 and TRBJ1-2, with 10 bases lining up with TRBD1. This CDR3 region has 15 residues. Trimming at V came to 6 bases and at J to 8 bases, leaving 12 bases not matched to a gene. Germline values: CDR1 MDHEN, CDR2 SYDVKM.

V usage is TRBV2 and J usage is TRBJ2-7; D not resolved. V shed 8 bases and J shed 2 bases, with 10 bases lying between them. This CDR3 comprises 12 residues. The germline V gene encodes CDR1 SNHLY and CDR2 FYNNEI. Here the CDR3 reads CASLGSTYEQYF. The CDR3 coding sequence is TGTGCCAGCCTGGGCAGTACCTACGAGCAGTACTTC.

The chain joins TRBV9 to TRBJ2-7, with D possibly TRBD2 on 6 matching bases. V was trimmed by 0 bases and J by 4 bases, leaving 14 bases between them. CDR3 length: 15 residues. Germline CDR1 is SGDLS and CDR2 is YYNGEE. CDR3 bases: TGTGCCAGCAGCGTAGGGGGAGGTGGGGTTTACGAGCAGTACTTC. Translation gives CASSVGGGGVYEQYF.

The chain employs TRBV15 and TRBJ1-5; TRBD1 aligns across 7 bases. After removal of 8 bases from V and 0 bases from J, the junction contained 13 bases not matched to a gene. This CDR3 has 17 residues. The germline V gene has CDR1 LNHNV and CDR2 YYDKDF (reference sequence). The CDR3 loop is CATSGTEGLFSNQPQHF. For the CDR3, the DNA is TGTGCCACCTCCGGGACAGAAGGATTATTTAGCAATCAGCCCCAGCATTTT.

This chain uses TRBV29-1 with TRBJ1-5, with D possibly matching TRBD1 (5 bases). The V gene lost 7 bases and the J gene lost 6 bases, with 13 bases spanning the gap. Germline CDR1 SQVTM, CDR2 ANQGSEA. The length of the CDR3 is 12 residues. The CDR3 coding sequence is TGCAGCGCCTTGACAGTAGGTCAGCCCCAGCATTTT. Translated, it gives CSALTVGQPQHF.

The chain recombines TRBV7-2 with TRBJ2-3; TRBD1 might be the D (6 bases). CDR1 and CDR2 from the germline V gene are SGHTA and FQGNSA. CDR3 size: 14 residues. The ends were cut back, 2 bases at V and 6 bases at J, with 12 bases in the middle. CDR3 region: CASSLTWGHDTQYF. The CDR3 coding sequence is TGTGCCAGCAGCTTAACTTGGGGGCACGATACGCAGTATTTT.

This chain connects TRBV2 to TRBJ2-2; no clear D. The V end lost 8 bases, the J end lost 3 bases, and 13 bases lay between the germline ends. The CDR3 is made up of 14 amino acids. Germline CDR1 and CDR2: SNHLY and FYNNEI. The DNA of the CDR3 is TGTGCCAGCCAAGGCTTCGGGTACACCGGGGAGCTGTTTTTT. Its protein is CASQGFGYTGELFF.

The CDR3 DNA sequence: TGTGCCAGCAGCCATAGTGCGGGGGGCCCTTTCTTTGAGCAGTTCTTC. Translating gives CASSHSAGGPFFEQFF. The rearrangement joins TRBV7-8 to TRBJ2-1; 8 bases match TRBD2. Germline V lookup: CDR1 SGHVS, CDR2 FQNEAQ. V lost 5 bases and J lost 9; bases outside the gene matches: 15. The CDR3 extends over 16 amino acids.

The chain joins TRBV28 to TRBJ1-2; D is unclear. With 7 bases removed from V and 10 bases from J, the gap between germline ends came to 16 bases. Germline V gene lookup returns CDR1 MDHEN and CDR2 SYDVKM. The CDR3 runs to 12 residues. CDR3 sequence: CASIREGPSYTF. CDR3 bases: TGTGCCAGCATCCGAGAGGGTCCCTCCTACACCTTC.

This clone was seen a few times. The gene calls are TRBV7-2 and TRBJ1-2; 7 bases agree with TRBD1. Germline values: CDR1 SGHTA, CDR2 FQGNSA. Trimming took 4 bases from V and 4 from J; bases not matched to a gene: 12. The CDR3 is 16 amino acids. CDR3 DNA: TGTGCCAGCAGCTACCACGCCGGGACAGCCTCCTATGGCTACACCTTC. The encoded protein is CASSYHAGTASYGYTF.

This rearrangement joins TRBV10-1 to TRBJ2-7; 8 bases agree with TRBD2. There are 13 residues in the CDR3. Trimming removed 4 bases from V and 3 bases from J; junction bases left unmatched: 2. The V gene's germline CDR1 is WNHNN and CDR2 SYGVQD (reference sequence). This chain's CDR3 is CASSAGTSYEQYF. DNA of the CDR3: TGCGCCAGCAGTGCCGGGACTAGCTACGAGCAGTACTTC.

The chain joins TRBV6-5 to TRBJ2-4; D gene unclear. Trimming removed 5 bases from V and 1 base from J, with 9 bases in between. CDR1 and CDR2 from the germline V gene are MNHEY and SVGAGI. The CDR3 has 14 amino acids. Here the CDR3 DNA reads TGTGCCAGCAGTCCCCGCAGGGCCAAAAACATTCAGTACTTC. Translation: CASSPRRAKNIQYF.

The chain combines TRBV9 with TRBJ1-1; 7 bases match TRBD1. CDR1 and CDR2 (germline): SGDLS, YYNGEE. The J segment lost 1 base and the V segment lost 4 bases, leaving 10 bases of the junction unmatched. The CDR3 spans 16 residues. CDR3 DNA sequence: TGTGCCAGCAGCCAAAACTGGGGGACAGCGAACACTGAAGCTTTCTTT. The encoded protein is CASSQNWGTANTEAFF.

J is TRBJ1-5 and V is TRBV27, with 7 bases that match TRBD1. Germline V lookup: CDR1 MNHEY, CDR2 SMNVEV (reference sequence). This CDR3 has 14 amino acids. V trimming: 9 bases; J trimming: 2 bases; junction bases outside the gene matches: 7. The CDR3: CASSQGVGNQPQHF. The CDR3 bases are TGTGCCAGTTCCCAGGGGGTAGGCAATCAGCCCCAGCATTTT.

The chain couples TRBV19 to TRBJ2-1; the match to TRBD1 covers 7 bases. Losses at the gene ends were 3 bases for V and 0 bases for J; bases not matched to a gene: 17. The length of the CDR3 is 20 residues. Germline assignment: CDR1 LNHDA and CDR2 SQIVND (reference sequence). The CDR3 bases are TGTGCCAGTAGTATTGTGCCTTACCCCAGACAGGGCAGCTCCTACAATGAGCAGTTCTTC. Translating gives CASSIVPYPRQGSSYNEQFF.

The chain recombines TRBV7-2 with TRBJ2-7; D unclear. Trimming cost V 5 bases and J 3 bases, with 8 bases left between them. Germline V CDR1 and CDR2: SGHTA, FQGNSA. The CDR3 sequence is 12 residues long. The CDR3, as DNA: TGTGCCAGCAGCCAACAAAGCTACGAGCAGTACTTC. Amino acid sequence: CASSQQSYEQYF.

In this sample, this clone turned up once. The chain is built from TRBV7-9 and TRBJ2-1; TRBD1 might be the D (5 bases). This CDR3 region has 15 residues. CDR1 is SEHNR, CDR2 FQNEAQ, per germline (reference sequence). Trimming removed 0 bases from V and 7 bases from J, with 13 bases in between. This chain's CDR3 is CASSLASGNRNEQFF. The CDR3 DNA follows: TGTGCCAGCAGCTTAGCCTCAGGGAATAGGAATGAGCAGTTCTTC.

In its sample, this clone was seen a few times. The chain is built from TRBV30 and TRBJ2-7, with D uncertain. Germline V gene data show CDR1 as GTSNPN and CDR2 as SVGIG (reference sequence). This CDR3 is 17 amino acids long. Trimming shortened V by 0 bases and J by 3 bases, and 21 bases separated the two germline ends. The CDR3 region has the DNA TGTGCCTGGAGTGTAAGAACCCAGCTTCCCGACTTCTACGAGCAGTACTTC. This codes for CAWSVRTQLPDFYEQYF. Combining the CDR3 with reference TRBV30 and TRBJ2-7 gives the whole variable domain SQTIHQWPATLVQPVGSPLSLECTVEGTSNPNLYWYRQAAGRGLQLLFYSVGIGQISSEVPQNLSASRPQDRQFILSSKKLLLSDSGFYLCAWSVRTQLPDFYEQYFGPGTRLTVT.